These 16 T cell receptor beta chains share one sample of origin, sequenced in a study of cytomegalovirus exposure and HLA in healthy donors. The PCR contained 60 Vbeta and 13 Jbeta primers. Sequenced by immunoSEQ multiplex PCR; TCRdb stores in-frame clones only, minus some. The data hold 200,000 or so clones, with approximately 80% observed a single time. The material sequenced was PBMCs. The receptor set was obtained from a man aged 30 to 45 in good health and CMV-seronegative.

The genes are TRBV7-3 and TRBJ2-7; 11 bases align to TRBD1. Unmatched junction bases numbered 2, after V lost 4 bases and J lost 6 bases. CDR3 length equals 13 residues. Germline CDR1 and CDR2: SGHTA and FQGTGA. The CDR3 DNA is TGTGCCAGCAGCTCAGGGACAGGGGGCGAGCAGTACTTC. It encodes CASSSGTGGEQYF.

This sequence joins TRBV5-6 and TRBJ1-1, with a possible D match to TRBD1 (6 bases). Per the germline V gene, CDR1 is SGHDT and CDR2 is YYEEEE. CDR3 length equals 14 residues. V dropped 3 bases and J dropped 2 bases, with 11 bases sitting between them. Here the CDR3 DNA reads TGTGCCAGCAGCTCCCTAGGGGGAAACACTGAAGCTTTCTTT. It specifies CASSSLGGNTEAFF. Full variable domain (missing parts from reference TRBV5-6 and TRBJ1-1): DAGVTQSPTHLIKTRGQQVTLRCSPKSGHDTVSWYQQALGQGPQFIFQYYEEEERQRGNFPDRFSGHQFPNYSSELNVNALLLGDSALYLCASSSLGGNTEAFFGQGTRLTVV.

This clone was seen a single time. V is TRBV4-2 and J is TRBJ2-1, with 10 bases fitting TRBD2. Germline loops: CDR1 LGHNA, CDR2 YNFKEQ. With V trimmed by 0 bases and J by 10 bases, 6 bases remained unmatched. The CDR3 totals 15 residues. Written as DNA, the CDR3 is TGTGCCAGCAGCCAAGACAGCGGGGGGGCAGACGAGCAGTTCTTC. This sequence encodes CASSQDSGGADEQFF.

The table lists this clone with a few counts. The chain has TRBV7-9 and TRBJ2-5, with a possible D match to TRBD1 (6 bases). CDR3 length: 15 amino acids. CDR1 is SEHNR, CDR2 FQNEAQ, per germline (reference sequence). Trimming removed 2 bases at V and 1 base at J, with 11 bases between. The CDR3 sequence is CASSLSTGFQETQYF. The CDR3 coding sequence is TGTGCCAGCAGCTTATCTACAGGGTTCCAAGAGACCCAGTACTTC.

The genes are TRBV7-9 and TRBJ2-5, with D perhaps TRBD2 (6 bases). The germline V and J ends were trimmed by 0 bases and 1 base, with 9 bases remaining between them. The CDR3 loop spans 15 amino acids. CDR1 SEHNR and CDR2 FQNEAQ come from the germline V gene (reference sequence). CDR3: CASSLARRAQETQYF. The DNA for the CDR3 is TGTGCCAGCAGCTTAGCACGGAGGGCCCAAGAGACCCAGTACTTC.

On this clone: The sample contains more than one DNA sequence encoding this CDR3. J is TRBJ2-7 and V is TRBV5-4; 9 nucleotides line up with TRBD1. Trimming took 3 bases from V and 4 from J; bases not matched to a gene: 5. Germline CDR1 is SGHNT and CDR2 is YYREEE (reference sequence). The CDR3 is 14 amino acids. Here the CDR3 reads CASSSGTGTYEQYF. The CDR3 DNA follows: TGTGCCAGCAGCTCCGGGACAGGGACATACGAGCAGTACTTC. The full variable domain, its missing parts supplied by reference TRBV5-4 and TRBJ2-7, is ETGVTQSPTHLIKTRGQQVTLRCSSQSGHNTVSWYQQALGQGPQFIFQYYREEENGRGNFPPRFSGLQFPNYSSELNVNALELDDSALYLCASSSGTGTYEQYFGPGTRLTVT.

Of note for this clone: Relative to the germline gene, one junction end is altered; a read error may explain this. This chain links TRBV6-1 with TRBJ2-3, with TRBD2 as a possible D gene (5 bases). The CDR3 loop spans 16 amino acids. From germline, CDR1 is MNHNS and CDR2 SASEGT. The CDR3 spells CASSQAQKRGTDTQYF. The CDR3 nucleotides read TGTGCCAGCAGTCAAGCCCAGAAGAGGGGCACAGATACGCAGTATTTT.

The chain uses TRBV2 and TRBJ2-5; D perhaps matches TRBD2 (6 bases). Germline V lookup: CDR1 SNHLY, CDR2 FYNNEI. Trimming stripped 6 bases from V and 5 bases from J, with 28 bases between. The length of the CDR3 is 18 residues. In DNA, the CDR3 is TGTGCCAGCAGCGGTGGAGGGTTTGATGTTGTGGGCCAGGAGACCCAGTACTTC. This translates into CASSGGGFDVVGQETQYF.

The chain combines TRBV5-1 with TRBJ2-2; D is undetermined. The CDR3 runs 15 residues. Deletions cut 5 bases from V and 2 bases from J, with 13 bases between. The germline gives CDR1 SGHRS, CDR2 YFSETQ. The CDR3 protein is CASSLESINTGELFF. CDR3 nucleotides: TGCGCCAGCAGTCTCGAGAGTATTAACACCGGGGAGCTGTTTTTT.

Only one count was recorded for this clone. V gene TRBV29-1 combines with J gene TRBJ1-2; 8 nucleotides match TRBD1. The CDR3 loop spans 14 amino acids. The V and J ends lost 1 base and 7 bases, in that order; junction bases with no gene match: 8. Germline V CDR1 and CDR2: SQVTM, ANQGSEA. CDR3 sequence: CSVEAPDRVRGYTF. In DNA form, the CDR3 reads TGCAGCGTTGAAGCTCCGGACAGGGTGCGTGGCTACACCTTC.

The chain uses TRBV11-3 and TRBJ2-5; 8 nucleotides agree with TRBD2. CDR1 SGHNT and CDR2 YENEEA come from the germline V gene. J lost 9 bases, V lost 1 base, and 4 bases had no gene match. The CDR3 has 13 amino acids. CDR3 DNA: TGTGCCAGCAGCTTAGGGACTAGCAAGGCCCAGTACTTC. It translates to CASSLGTSKAQYF.

The chain carries TRBV5-4 and TRBJ2-3; 9 nucleotides line up with TRBD1. Germline CDR1 SGHNT, CDR2 YYREEE (reference sequence). Unmatched junction bases numbered 17, after V lost 3 bases and J lost 3 bases. This CDR3 has 19 amino acids. The CDR3 nucleotides read TGTGCCAGCAGCTCGCCGGGACAGGGTGAGGGGGGTAAAACAGATACGCAGTATTTT. Its protein is CASSSPGQGEGGKTDTQYF.

The rearrangement uses TRBV7-8 and TRBJ1-4; TRBD1 might be the D (6 bases). The germline V gene has CDR1 SGHVS and CDR2 FQNEAQ. The CDR3 length is 15 residues. V lost 3 bases, J lost 3 bases, and 11 bases lay in between. CDR3 in amino acids: CASSFRGGANEKLFF. The DNA of the CDR3 is TGTGCCAGCAGCTTTCGAGGGGGGGCTAATGAAAAACTGTTTTTT.

The chain couples TRBV6-5 to TRBJ2-7; 10 positions match TRBD1. The germline CDR1 and CDR2 sequences are MNHEY and SVGAGI. Trimming removed 6 bases from V and 3 bases from J; junction bases left unmatched: 8. CDR3 length: 15 residues. Here the CDR3 reads CASSRTGTGDYEQYF. The CDR3 DNA sequence: TGTGCCAGCAGCCGCACCGGGACAGGGGACTACGAGCAGTACTTC.

The chain has TRBV7-3 and TRBJ2-3; D is possibly TRBD1 (6 bases). Germline V gives CDR1 SGHTA, CDR2 FQGTGA. The CDR3 runs to 14 residues. V lost 3 bases, J lost 2 bases, and 9 bases lay in between. The DNA for the CDR3 is TGTGCCAGCAGCTTCGACAGGTACACAGATACGCAGTATTTT. Translation gives CASSFDRYTDTQYF.

The chain is built from TRBV6-5 and TRBJ2-7, with D possibly being TRBD2 (5 bases). CDR1 is MNHEY and CDR2 is SVGAGI in the germline V gene. The V end was cut by 4 bases, the J end by 5 bases, with 21 bases between. This CDR3 region has 16 residues. CDR3 sequence: CASSSNLPTAGDEQYF. CDR3 DNA: TGTGCCAGCAGTTCCAATCTCCCCACAGCCGGGGACGAGCAGTACTTC.